This T cell receptor (beta chain) appears in the sequencing data of a study of tumor-infiltrating lymphocytes in oesophageal squamous cell carcinoma. TCRdb redid the calling of the PCR reads with MiXCR, one entry per CDR3 protein. Of more than 15,000 distinct CDR3 sequences in the sample, about 43% are singletons; the top ten hold about 30%. Germline-derived CDR1 and CDR2 are ENHRY and SYGVKD. The CDR3 is 14 residues long. Trimming took off 0 bases at V and 6 bases at J, with 9 bases between the two ends. The chain recombines TRBV10-3 with TRBJ1-5; tentatively, D is TRBD1 (6 bases). This TCR was recovered from a female donor with esophageal squamous cell carcinoma. The source material was normal esophageal tissue next to the tumor. CDR3 sequence (DNA): TGTGCCATCAGTGAGTCTACAGGGATTCAGCCCCAGCATTTT. Its translation is CAISESTGIQPQHF.